These 5 T cell receptor beta chains share one sample of origin, sequenced in a study of CD8 T cells in ankylosing spondylitis. Study-wide points: Within ankylosing spondylitis blood, a TCR beta motif made up of eight highly homologous variants appeared to be characteristic.

These receptors have no known antigen. TCRdb re-derived calls from the 5' RACE reads in MiXCR, one entry per CDR3 protein. The sample has more than 600,000 distinct CDR3 sequences, about 20% seen once. Sample: blood, either unsorted or a sorted T cell fraction (not recorded which). These receptors were collected from a male donor with ankylosing spondylitis.

This clonotype came up a few times. The chain carries TRBV20-1 and TRBJ2-2; D is unresolved. CDR3 length: 14 residues. Germline V gene lookup returns CDR1 DFQATT and CDR2 SNEGSKA (reference sequence). Deletions cut 6 bases from V and 3 bases from J, with 14 bases between. The CDR3 DNA reads TGCAGTGCCCACCCATCCGAACACACCGGGGAGCTGTTTTTT. Its translation: CSAHPSEHTGELFF.

This clonotype was seen a handful of times. V gene TRBV21-1 combines with J gene TRBJ2-3; no check of the table's D call, TRBD2, against the DNA was made. TRBV21-1 constitutes a pseudogene. The CDR3 length is 16 residues. The CDR3 sequence is CASSKHGPSPTDTQYF. The DNA for the CDR3 is TGTGCCAGCAGCAAACACGGGCCGTCACCCACAGATACGCAGTATTTT.

V is TRBV7-9 and J is TRBJ2-7, with a tentative D call TRBD1 (5 bases). Trimming cost V 5 bases and J 0 bases, with 11 bases left between them. CDR3 length: 14 residues. CDR1 SEHNR and CDR2 FQNEAQ come from the germline V gene (reference sequence). The CDR3 region has the DNA TGTGCCAGCAGCCACGACAGCCACTCCTACGAGCAGTACTTC. Protein product: CASSHDSHSYEQYF.

This clonotype was seen only a few times. The chain has TRBV7-2 and TRBJ2-1; 8 bases agree with TRBD2. The J segment lost 0 bases and the V segment lost 1 base, leaving 8 bases of the junction unmatched. Germline values: CDR1 SGHTA, CDR2 FQGNSA. The CDR3 spans 18 residues. CDR3 in amino acids: CASSLGLTSGHSYNEQFF. The CDR3 region has the DNA TGTGCCAGCAGCTTAGGGCTAACTAGCGGACACTCCTACAATGAGCAGTTCTTC.

J is TRBJ2-1 and V is TRBV10-2; tentatively, D is TRBD2 (6 bases). The CDR3 loop spans 14 amino acids. With 2 bases removed from V and 13 bases from J, the gap between germline ends came to 18 bases. Germline V CDR1 and CDR2: WSHSY, SAAADI. The CDR3 DNA reads TGCGCCAGCAGTGAGCCCCGGGACTCACTGCTTCAGTTCTTC. It yields the protein CASSEPRDSLLQFF.